The source of this TCR beta chain is a study of T cells in Graves' hyperthyroidism and ophthalmopathy (dated by TCRdb to about 2019). Broadly, across the study: Peripheral blood samples were taken at initial diagnosis, before any treatment was given. After sampling, hyperthyroidism patients received methimazole starting at 30 mg daily, and ophthalmopathy patients received high-dose intravenous methylprednisolone. In roughly six Graves' hyperthyroidism patients, the study also compared T-cell repertoires from thyroid tissue with T-cell repertoires from blood. A discovery cohort of approximately 97 patients, roughly 43 with Graves' ophthalmopathy and 57 with stable Graves' hyperthyroidism, was used to find distinguishing TCR V-J signatures. For training and testing, the approximately 97 patients in the discovery cohort were randomly divided in a 7:3 ratio. Prospective prediction of ophthalmopathy was tested in an independent validation cohort consisting of under 20 hyperthyroidism patients and around 17 patients who later progressed to ophthalmopathy. The paper reports TCR Vbeta CDR3 sequencing of over 120 peripheral blood samples: some 44 ophthalmopathy, over 70 hyperthyroidism and approximately 17 progressor patients.

Results and caveats for the whole study, not just this receptor: A model built on a 13 V-J signature distinguished ophthalmopathy from stable hyperthyroidism, reaching approximately 89% sensitivity and around 81% specificity in cross-validation and 80%/75% in testing. Most expanded thyroid clonotypes (frequency above 0.001) were also detected in blood, suggesting blood repertoires may reflect thyroid immune responses. No statistical method was used to fix the sample size in advance, and group allocation was not hidden from the investigators. In validation, the model predicted progression to ophthalmopathy a median of 6.5 months before onset, with approximately 71% sensitivity and roughly 79% specificity.

CDR1 SGHVS and CDR2 FQNEAQ were looked up in the germline V gene. V and J are truncated by 0 bases and 1 base respectively, leaving an intervening sequence of 15 bases. The CDR3, from cysteine to phenylalanine, totals 17 residues. Only the CDR3 portion is preserved as DNA: 51 bases, with reading frame beginning at the first base. This clonotype appeared a few times. There is no known antigen for this receptor. No much larger clonotype is one base removed from it; base qualities were not supplied. TCR beta CDR3 regions were amplified from RNA transcripts. For the first round of RT-PCR on the TCR CDR3, the HTBI primer set was used together with the Qiagen OneStep RT-PCR kit. The libraries were constructed in a second round of multiplex PCR and then size-selected and purified. Libraries were sequenced paired-end with 100 bp reads on an Illumina HiSeq2000. Per the source publication's procedure: SOAPnuke was used to process the raw data, removing reads that contained adapters or uncalled bases, had a mean Phred below 15, or lacked an exact match to the constant primer or identifier. High-quality paired reads were merged using COPE v1.2.5, and each unique nucleotide sequence was defined as a clonotype. Clonotypes were aligned to IMGT TRBV, TRBD and TRBJ reference segments using MiTCR v1.1. The analysis included only V-J combinations with a frequency above 0.0001, which together covered around 99% of the repertoires. A TCS score was defined as the ratio between F50 (clonal expansion) and ExV (chaos), using BLOSUM62-based TCRdist between CDR3 peptides within each V-J. Welch's t-statistics and random forest reduced fewer than 550 V-J features to 10 to 15, which were used in a naive Bayes classifier (R e1071). The Morisita-Horn index was used to measure how similar the thyroid and blood repertoires were. Through fastp at Q25 and MiXCR, TCRdb rebuilt clones from the public reads, retaining in-frame beta chains. Entries that share a CDR3 protein sequence are merged under the most common genes and DNA. V and J calls and clone size were set by TCRdb, not the authors. The sample records 750,000 to 950,000 distinct CDR3 sequences, 35% to 45% of which are singletons. 8% to 9% of the sample lies in the top ten.

Graves' hyperthyroidism was defined as stable when no progression to ophthalmopathy occurred over 18 months of follow-up. The hyperthyroidism patients were between 18 and 65 years old and newly diagnosed, with a disease duration of less than 2 months. Any patient with an uncontrolled infection, another autoimmune disease, pregnancy or lactation was excluded. Diagnoses were established on the basis of clinical symptoms, serum thyroxine and TRAb, thyroid ultrasound, and orbital computed tomography. Ficoll-Paque density gradient centrifugation was used to isolate PBMCs from approximately 11 ml of fresh peripheral blood. Total RNA was extracted using Trizol reagent, and RNA quality was assessed on an Agilent 2100 Bioanalyzer.

The chain uses TRBV7-8 and TRBJ2-5, with a tentative D gene TRBD2 over 5 matching bases. Sequencing was done on a sample of blood. The receptor comes from a young man with Graves' hyperthyroidism. CDR3 region: CASSLAGQRQFQETQYF. The nucleotides read TGTGCCAGCAGCTTAGCAGGCCAGCGGCAGTTCCAAGAGACCCAGTACTTC.